This TCR beta chain emerged from a study of siplizumab effects on memory and regulatory T cells (dated by TCRdb to about 2019). Background for the entire study: The effect of the anti-CD2 antibody siplizumab on alloreactive T-cell subsets was examined in allogeneic mixed lymphocyte reactions constructed from human PBMCs.

What the research found in general, with its limitations: Among mappable alloreactive CD4+ clones, an average Treg-derived fraction of almost 70% was observed with siplizumab, compared with around 28% in control reactions. Siplizumab significantly reduced the cumulative frequency of alloreactive sequences traceable to unstimulated CD4+ memory T cells. Roughly 80-97% of proliferating CD4+ or CD8+ clones could not be assigned a naive or memory phenotype. Unstimulated naive T cells appeared more diverse than memory T cells, and naive cells seemed to contribute substantially to the alloresponse. Because sequences at frequencies below about 10^-5 were poorly captured, only a minor fraction of alloreactive clones could be mapped back to unstimulated subsets. Whether proliferating Tregs from siplizumab cultures were suppressive was not functionally confirmed.

Sorted unstimulated T cells and proliferating T cells recovered from mixed lymphocyte reactions underwent TCRbeta CDR3 sequencing. Fresh whole blood from 9 to 10 HLA-typed healthy donors served as the source for isolating PBMCs. Note on this clone: Its antigen is currently not known. Base quality data are lacking; no much larger clone is found one base away.

Per the germline V gene, MDHEN is the CDR1 and SYDVKM is the CDR2. The CDR3 contains 13 residues, cysteine and phenylalanine counted. Of all the DNA, just the CDR3 is kept, 39 bases in frame from base 1. Between the V and J ends, shortened by 5 bases and 8 bases respectively, the junction contains 13 bases. Library creation used the immunoSEQ multiplex PCR assay. The deep sequencing platform assayed some 98,000 TCR templates per sample. Genomic DNA extracted from sorted T cells was used for TCRbeta CDR3 sequencing. Regarding the original processing steps: The R programming language was used for clonal analysis of the TCRbeta CDR3 data. Alloreactive CD4+ and CD8+ clones were defined by comparing unstimulated samples with post-reaction CFSE-low samples. Regulatory or non-regulatory origin of alloreactive CD4+ clones was assigned by matching sequences to the sorted unstimulated Treg and non-Treg repertoires. Here the immuneACCESS table is served through TCRdb, limited to in-frame sequences with V and J called. Missing clones are a known gap in these copies; in checked studies unresolved V genes cover under half, and the rest lacks a known reason. Clonal size and the V and J genes are those of that table, whereas D and trimming came from the DNA. This sample is represented by about 100,000 clones; more than 90% of them were singletons. The ten top clones hold 0.15% of the sample.

The rearrangement joined TRBV28 to TRBJ2-4; TRBD2 is possibly the D segment (6 matching bases). The sample taken for sequencing was CD4+ T cells sorted from blood. This receptor was identified in a human donor in good health. At the DNA level, the sequence is TGTGCCAGCAGTCTACCGACGGGGGACATTCAGTACTTC. It specifies CASSLPTGDIQYF. The full variable domain, with segments outside the CDR3 supplied by the reference TRBV28 and TRBJ2-4 proteins, appears as DVKVTQSSRYLVKRTGEKVFLECVQDMDHENMFWYRQDPGLGLRLIYFSYDVKMKEKGDIPEGYSVSREKKERFSLILESASTNQTSMYLCASSLPTGDIQYFGAGTRLSVL.